Following are 13 T cell receptor beta chains from one sample sequenced in a study of blood T cell repertoires in COVID-19 (dated by TCRdb to 2020 to 2021). The library relied on the immunoSEQ multiplex PCR assay. In its TCRdb copy, this immuneACCESS table keeps in-frame sequences only and misses some clones. Where compared with another copy, unresolved V genes explain less than half of these, and the others have no known cause. The sample data list roughly 250,000 clones, and about nine tenths of these were observed just once. The ten largest clones take up over 9.5% of the sample. Sequences were obtained from peripheral blood. The receptors derive from a woman under 40 with COVID-19, enrolled during active disease.

The genes are TRBV7-6 and TRBJ2-3; TRBD1 aligns across 7 bases. Germline V gene sequence: CDR1 SGHVS, CDR2 FNYEAQ. The junction had 10 bases not matched to a gene; V was cut back by 6 bases and J by 4 bases. CDR3 length: 15 residues. CDR3 sequence reads: CASRPGQESADTQYF. The CDR3 DNA follows: TGTGCCAGCAGGCCAGGACAGGAGTCGGCAGATACGCAGTATTTT.

The V call is TRBV3-1 (or the pseudogene TRBV3-2), the J call TRBJ2-5, with 7 bases identical to TRBD2. The CDR3 is made up of 15 amino acids. The germline CDR1 and CDR2 sequences are LGHDT and YNNKEL (reference sequence). V trimming: 6 bases; J trimming: 3 bases; junction bases outside the gene matches: 10. CDR3 nucleotide sequence: TGTGCCAGCAGACGGATGCGGGGGAGGGAAGAGACCCAGTACTTC. Protein product: CASRRMRGREETQYF.

V usage is TRBV14 and J usage is TRBJ2-1; D perhaps matches TRBD1 (5 bases). V dropped 1 base and J dropped 6 bases, with 13 bases sitting between them. The CDR3 runs 15 residues. Germline V CDR1 and CDR2: SGHDN, FVKESK. The CDR3 sequence: CASSQGQGAGNEQFF. CDR3 bases: TGTGCCAGCAGCCAAGGCCAAGGGGCCGGCAATGAGCAGTTCTTC.

The rearrangement links TRBV2 to TRBJ1-5, with a tentative D call TRBD1 (5 bases). Germline V gives CDR1 SNHLY, CDR2 FYNNEI. The length of the CDR3 is 12 residues. Trimming cost V 6 bases and J 6 bases, with 9 bases left between them. CDR3 residues: CASRDRGQPQHF. CDR3 sequence (DNA): TGTGCCAGCAGGGATAGGGGTCAGCCCCAGCATTTT. Complete variable domain (other parts from reference TRBV2 and TRBJ1-5): EPEVTQTPSHQVTQMGQEVILRCVPISNHLYFYWYRQILGQKVEFLVSFYNNEISEKSEIFDDQFSVERPDGSNFTLKIRSTKLEDSAMYFCASRDRGQPQHFGDGTRLSIL.

This CDR3 reads CASSQLMTGRGLRYGYTF. The CDR3 DNA sequence: TGTGCCAGCTCACAACTTATGACAGGTCGAGGGCTCAGGTATGGCTACACCTTC. The chain carries TRBV18 and TRBJ1-2; possibly TRBD1 for D (6 bases). Trimming left V 4 bases short and J 5 bases short, with 26 bases between. This CDR3 contains 18 residues. Germline V gene lookup returns CDR1 KGHSH and CDR2 LQKENI.

The genes are TRBV24-1 and TRBJ2-4; tentatively, D is TRBD1 (5 bases). The CDR3 spans 13 residues. The V end lost 5 bases, the J end lost 8 bases, and 12 bases lay between the germline ends. Germline CDR1 reads KGHDR; CDR2 reads SFDVKD. DNA for the CDR3: TGTGCCACCAGTGGGGGCCCACGGGACATTCAGTACTTC. This encodes CATSGGPRDIQYF.

The genes are TRBV5-4 and TRBJ1-1; TRBD1 aligns across 9 bases. The CDR3 consists of 18 residues. The ends lost 1 base at V and 3 bases at J; junction bases unmatched: 13. Germline V gene sequence: CDR1 SGHNT, CDR2 YYREEE (reference sequence). CDR3: CASSLPGNRGLVDTEAFF. DNA of the CDR3: TGTGCCAGCAGCTTGCCGGGGAACAGGGGGCTTGTTGACACTGAAGCTTTCTTT.

This chain joins TRBV9 and TRBJ2-6; a weak D match, TRBD1 (6 bases). V shed 3 bases and J shed 2 bases, with 9 bases lying between them. The length of the CDR3 is 15 residues. From germline, CDR1 is SGDLS and CDR2 YYNGEE. CDR3 residues: CASSANRAGANVLTF. In nucleotides, the CDR3 is TGTGCCAGCAGCGCCAACAGGGCTGGGGCCAACGTCCTGACTTTC. Supplemented by reference TRBV9 and TRBJ2-6, the full variable domain reads DSGVTQTPKHLITATGQRVTLRCSPRSGDLSVYWYQQSLDQGLQFLIQYYNGEERAKGNILERFSAQQFPDLHSELNLSSLELGDSALYFCASSANRAGANVLTFGAGSRLTVL.

This clone was counted a single time. Sequence at one end of the junction differs from germline and may be a read error. The V and J genes are TRBV15 and TRBJ1-2; the D gene is possibly TRBD1 (6 bases). The CDR3 runs to 11 residues. Germline V gives CDR1 LNHNV, CDR2 YYDKDF (reference sequence). The CDR3 sequence is CATSNRDGYTF. The CDR3 DNA sequence: TGTGCCACTAGCAACAGGGATGGCTACACCTTC.

This chain uses TRBV13 with TRBJ2-3; D is perhaps TRBD2 (5 bases). In germline, CDR1 is PRHDT, CDR2 FYEKMQ (reference sequence). This CDR3 is 15 amino acids long. The germline V and J ends were trimmed by 7 bases and 4 bases, with 18 bases remaining between them. In DNA form, the CDR3 reads TGTGCCAGCACCCAACGCGACTACGGGGCAGATACGCAGTATTTT. This codes for CASTQRDYGADTQYF.

V is TRBV19 and J is TRBJ1-5; 7 bases map to TRBD1. This CDR3 comprises 14 residues. The junction had 8 bases not matched to a gene; V was cut back by 5 bases and J by 7 bases. CDR1 LNHDA and CDR2 SQIVND come from the germline V gene (reference sequence). The CDR3 loop reads CASSGRQGGQPQHF. The CDR3 DNA follows: TGTGCCAGTAGTGGGAGACAGGGAGGACAGCCCCAGCATTTT.

This clone was seen more than once but under ten times. This chain joins TRBV5-1 and TRBJ2-5, with TRBD2 identical over 7 bases. This CDR3 is built from 13 residues. Germline values: CDR1 SGHRS, CDR2 YFSETQ. The junction had 1 base not matched to a gene; V was cut back by 2 bases and J by 3 bases. Written as DNA, the CDR3 is TGCGCCAGCAGCTTTGGGAGGGAAGAGACCCAGTACTTC. Protein: CASSFGREETQYF.

This rearrangement joins TRBV27 to TRBJ1-1; 7 bases line up with TRBD1. V lost 6 bases and J lost 8; bases outside the gene matches: 6. Germline CDR1 and CDR2: MNHEY and SMNVEV (reference sequence). This CDR3 comprises 12 residues. CDR3 bases: TGTGCCAGCAGGACTCAGACAGGGGAAGCTTTCTTT. Protein: CASRTQTGEAFF.